These T cell receptor beta chains were read from a single sample in a study of shared clonotypes between healthy human individuals. This table comes from immunoSEQ multiplex PCR, and its TCRdb copy is limited to in-frame clones, with some not included. The table shows around 550,000 clones, with around 96% occurring only once. The source material was naive CD4+ T cells sorted from blood. These TCRs come from a woman younger than 45 in good health. Each CDR3 is given with its conserved first and last residue. A D gene is named only where the DNA matches it firmly. Clone size appears in some rows only: once, few, many, or a class for an expanded clone.

v_gene	abundance	d_gene	j_gene	CDR3aa	CDR3nt
TRBV9	NA	TRBD1	TRBJ1-4	CASSPTGTVNEKLFF	TGTGCCAGCAGCCCTACCGGGACAGTAAATGAAAAACTGTTTTTT
TRBV5-1	NA	TRBD1	TRBJ1-2	CASSPADRVHGYTF	TGCGCCAGCAGCCCGGCGGACAGGGTCCATGGCTACACCTTC
TRBV5-4	NA	TRBD1	TRBJ1-2	CASSLPRQGLGYTF	TGTGCCAGCAGCTTGCCGCGACAGGGGCTTGGCTACACCTTC
TRBV6-6	NA	TRBD1	TRBJ2-7	CASSQGQLSSYEQYF	TGTGCCAGCAGTCAGGGACAGCTTAGCTCCTACGAGCAGTACTTC
TRBV6-4	NA	NA	TRBJ2-2	CASSGNTGELFF	TGTGCCAGCAGTGGGAACACCGGGGAGCTGTTTTTT
TRBV4-1	NA	TRBD1	TRBJ1-2	CASSQKYRGCDGYTF	TGCGCCAGCAGCCAAAAGTACAGGGGGTGCGATGGCTACACCTTC
TRBV5-6	NA	TRBD1	TRBJ2-5	CASSPGQGAPRETQYF	TGTGCCAGCAGCCCCGGACAGGGGGCGCCCCGGGAGACCCAGTACTTC
TRBV28	NA	NA	TRBJ2-7	CAAKTGLQPYEQYF	TGTGCCGCTAAAACGGGACTCCAACCCTACGAGCAGTACTTC
TRBV4-1	NA	TRBD1	TRBJ1-6	CASSQGPGTGRGSPLHF	TGCGCCAGCAGCCAAGGTCCCGGGACAGGGAGGGGGTCACCCCTCCACTTT
TRBV7-9	NA	TRBD1	TRBJ1-4	CASSLATGTNEKLFF	TGTGCCAGCAGCTTAGCGACAGGGACTAATGAAAAACTGTTTTTT
TRBV7-9	NA	NA	TRBJ1-2	CASSLERVTKGYTF	TGTGCCAGCAGCTTAGAGAGGGTGACTAAAGGCTACACCTTC
TRBV30	NA	NA	TRBJ1-4	CAWMRPTGRRATNEKLFF	TGTGCCTGGATGCGCCCGACTGGACGGAGAGCAACTAATGAAAAACTGTTTTTT
TRBV7-9	NA	NA	TRBJ2-7	CASSRGSIVAEQYF	TGTGCCAGCAGCAGGGGATCAATCGTGGCCGAGCAGTACTTC
TRBV5-1	NA	TRBD2	TRBJ2-5	CASSFSGGRETQYF	TGCGCCAGCAGCTTTTCGGGAGGGAGAGAGACCCAGTACTTC
TRBV6-4	NA	NA	TRBJ2-7	CASSEGTTVEQYF	TGTGCCAGCAGTGAGGGGACCACGGTGGAGCAGTACTTC
TRBV4-1	NA	NA	TRBJ1-5	CASSQGVRARGQPQHF	TGCGCCAGCAGCCAAGGGGTCAGGGCAAGAGGACAGCCCCAGCATTTT
TRBV6-1	once	NA	TRBJ1-5	CASSEGPDSNQPQHF	TGTGCCAGCAGTGAGGGTCCGGATAGCAATCAGCCCCAGCATTTT
TRBV27	once	NA	TRBJ1-2	CASSFYAGRNYGYTF	TGTGCCAGCAGTTTTTATGCAGGGAGGAACTATGGCTACACCTTC
TRBV11-2	NA	NA	TRBJ2-1	CASSPRGKSSYNEQFF	TGTGCCAGCAGCCCTCGAGGGAAGAGCTCCTACAATGAGCAGTTCTTC
TRBV19	NA	TRBD2	TRBJ2-7	CASSTNSGRRYEQYF	TGTGCCAGTAGTACCAATAGCGGGAGGAGGTACGAGCAGTACTTC
TRBV28	NA	NA	TRBJ1-2	CASRPLEKDYGYTF	TGTGCCAGCAGACCCCTTGAGAAAGACTATGGCTACACCTTC
TRBV29-1	once	NA	TRBJ2-7	CSVTLRTYEQYF	TGCAGCGTAACATTACGCACCTACGAGCAGTACTTC
TRBV28	NA	NA	TRBJ2-7	CASSPRQGWDEQYF	TGTGCCAGCAGCCCCCGGCAGGGGTGGGACGAGCAGTACTTC
TRBV18	NA	NA	TRBJ2-7	CASSPLPGSYEQYF	TGTGCCAGCTCACCACTTCCAGGTTCCTACGAGCAGTACTTC
TRBV29-1	NA	TRBD1	TRBJ2-1	CSVAPYPGQGERPNEQFF	TGCAGCGTTGCACCTTATCCGGGACAGGGAGAACGTCCCAATGAGCAGTTCTTC
TRBV28	NA	NA	TRBJ2-2	CASSLSGAGRIGELFF	TGTGCCAGCAGTTTATCGGGGGCGGGTAGGATCGGGGAGCTGTTTTTT
TRBV5-1	NA	TRBD2	TRBJ2-3	CASSPGLAGGVDTQYF	TGCGCCAGCAGCCCCGGACTAGCGGGAGGGGTAGATACGCAGTATTTT
TRBV19	once	TRBD1	TRBJ1-2	CASSTAGTAINYGYTF	TGTGCCAGTAGTACGGCCGGGACAGCGATTAACTATGGCTACACCTTC
TRBV28	once	NA	TRBJ2-3	CASSSWTGSTDTQYF	TGTGCCAGCAGTTCTTGGACGGGTAGCACAGATACGCAGTATTTT